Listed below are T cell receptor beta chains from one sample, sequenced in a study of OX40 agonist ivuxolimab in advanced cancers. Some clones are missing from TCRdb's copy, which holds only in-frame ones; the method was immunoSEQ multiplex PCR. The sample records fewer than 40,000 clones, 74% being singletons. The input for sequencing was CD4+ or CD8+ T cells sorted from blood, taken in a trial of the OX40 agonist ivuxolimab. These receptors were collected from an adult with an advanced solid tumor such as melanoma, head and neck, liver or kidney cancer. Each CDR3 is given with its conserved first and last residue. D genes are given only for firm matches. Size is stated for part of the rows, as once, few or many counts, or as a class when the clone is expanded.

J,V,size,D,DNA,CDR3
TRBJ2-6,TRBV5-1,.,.,TGCGCCAGCAAACCAGTGAGCTCTGGGGCCAACGTCCTGACTTTC,CASKPVSSGANVLTF
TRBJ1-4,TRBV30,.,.,TGTGCCTGGAGTGTTTACTTTAATGAAAAACTGTTTTTT,CAWSVYFNEKLFF
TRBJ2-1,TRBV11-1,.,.,TGTGCCAGCAGCTTATTCGACAATGAGCAGTTCTTC,CASSLFDNEQFF
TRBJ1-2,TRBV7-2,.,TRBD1,TGTGCCAGCAGCTTCTCCGGGACAGGGGGCCCTGGCTACACCTTC,CASSFSGTGGPGYTF
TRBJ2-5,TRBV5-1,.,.,TGCGCCAGCAGCTTGTTCCGGACCAGGCCGCAAGAGACCCAGTACTTC,CASSLFRTRPQETQYF
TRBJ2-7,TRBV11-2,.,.,TGTGCCAGCAGCTTGGGACCGGGCTACGAGCAGTACTTC,CASSLGPGYEQYF
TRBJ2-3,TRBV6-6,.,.,TGTGCCAGCGCGAGGGGCTCAGATACGCAGTATTTT,CASARGSDTQYF
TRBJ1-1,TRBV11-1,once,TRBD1,TGTGCCAGCAGCCCTGGGACAGGGGGAACTGAAGCTTTCTTT,CASSPGTGGTEAFF
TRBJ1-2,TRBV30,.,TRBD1,TGTGCCTGGAGCGCAATGCGGACAGGGGATGGCTACACCTTC,CAWSAMRTGDGYTF
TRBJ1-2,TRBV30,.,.,TGTGCCTGGAGTGTAATGGTCAAGGCCTATGGCTACACCTTC,CAWSVMVKAYGYTF
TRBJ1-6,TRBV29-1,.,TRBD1,TGCAGCGTTCGACAGGGGAGTTCACCCCTCCACTTT,CSVRQGSSPLHF
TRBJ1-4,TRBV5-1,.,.,TGCGCCAGCAGCAGGGGAGTAGGTGAAAAACTGTTTTTT,CASSRGVGEKLFF
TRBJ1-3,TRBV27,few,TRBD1,TGTGCCAGCAGTTTGAGACCGACAGGGCTGGTCTCTGGAAACACCATATATTTT,CASSLRPTGLVSGNTIYF
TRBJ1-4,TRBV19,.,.,TGTGCCAGTACCAACGGGGCAAGAGGTGAAAAACTGTTTTTT,CASTNGARGEKLFF
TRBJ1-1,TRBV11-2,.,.,TGTGCCAGCAGCCGGGAGGGAGGGGTGACTGAAGCTTTCTTT,CASSREGGVTEAFF
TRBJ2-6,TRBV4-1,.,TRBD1,TGCGCCACACGGGACAGGGGGAAGTCTGGGGCCAACGTCCTGACTTTC,CATRDRGKSGANVLTF
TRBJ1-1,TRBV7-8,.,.,TGTGCCAGCAGCCAGAAGGAGGGCACTGAAGCTTTCTTT,CASSQKEGTEAFF
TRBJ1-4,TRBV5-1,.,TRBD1,TGCGCCAGCAGCGATACAGGGGGTGGAGAAAAACTGTTTTTT,CASSDTGGGEKLFF
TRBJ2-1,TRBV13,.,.,TGTGCCAGCAGCTTCGAAGGGAGGCAGTTCTTC,CASSFEGRQFF
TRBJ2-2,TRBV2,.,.,TGTGCCAGCAGTGAGGACACCGGGGAGCTGTTTTTT,CASSEDTGELFF
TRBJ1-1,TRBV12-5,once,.,TGTGCTAGTGGTTTAGGGGCGGACACTGAAGCTTTCTTT,CASGLGADTEAFF
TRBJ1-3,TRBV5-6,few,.,TGTGCCAGCAGCTTGGTGTGGAGTTCTGGAAACACCATATATTTT,CASSLVWSSGNTIYF
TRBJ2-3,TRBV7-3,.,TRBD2,TGTGCCAGCAGTAGCGGGGGGGCCGGGACAGATACGCAGTATTTT,CASSSGGAGTDTQYF
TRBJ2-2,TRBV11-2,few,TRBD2,TGTGCCAGCAGCTGGACTAGCGGAACCACCGGGGAGCTGTTTTTT,CASSWTSGTTGELFF
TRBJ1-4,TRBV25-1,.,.,TGTGCCACCCCGACCGATTTCAATGAAAAACTGTTTTTT,CATPTDFNEKLFF
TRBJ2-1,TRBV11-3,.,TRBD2,TGTGCCAGCAGCTTACTAGCGGGGGATGAGCAGTTCTTC,CASSLLAGDEQFF
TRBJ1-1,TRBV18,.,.,TGTGCCAGCTCACCTCCGGACAGTGTCCTCACTGAAGCTTTCTTT,CASSPPDSVLTEAFF
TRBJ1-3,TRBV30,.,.,TGTGCCTGTTTCTCTGGAAACACCATATATTTT,CACFSGNTIYF
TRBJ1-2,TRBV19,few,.,TGTGCCAGTAGTCTGGGACGAGGCTATGGCTACACCTTC,CASSLGRGYGYTF
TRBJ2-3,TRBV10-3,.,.,TGTGCCATCAGTGAGAACACAGATACGCAGTATTTT,CAISENTDTQYF
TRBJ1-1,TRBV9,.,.,TGTGCCAGCAGCGTATCGGGGGGCGCGGACACTGAAGCTTTCTTT,CASSVSGGADTEAFF
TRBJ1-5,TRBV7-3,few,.,TGTGCCAGCAGCTTAGAGGGTGGCCAGCCCCAGCATTTT,CASSLEGGQPQHF